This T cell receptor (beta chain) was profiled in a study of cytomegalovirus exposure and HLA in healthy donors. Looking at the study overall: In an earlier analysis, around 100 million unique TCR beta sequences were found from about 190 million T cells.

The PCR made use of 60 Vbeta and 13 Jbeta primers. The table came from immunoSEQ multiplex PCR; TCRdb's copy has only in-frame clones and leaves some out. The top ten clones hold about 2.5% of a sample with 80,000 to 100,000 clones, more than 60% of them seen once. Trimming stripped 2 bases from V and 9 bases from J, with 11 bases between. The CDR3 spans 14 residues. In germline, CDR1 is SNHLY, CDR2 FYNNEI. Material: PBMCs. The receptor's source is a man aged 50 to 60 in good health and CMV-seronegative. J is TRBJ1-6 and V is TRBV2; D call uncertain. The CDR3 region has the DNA TGTGCCAGCAGTGAATTGGCAGGAGGTTCACCCCTCCACTTT. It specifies CASSELAGGSPLHF.